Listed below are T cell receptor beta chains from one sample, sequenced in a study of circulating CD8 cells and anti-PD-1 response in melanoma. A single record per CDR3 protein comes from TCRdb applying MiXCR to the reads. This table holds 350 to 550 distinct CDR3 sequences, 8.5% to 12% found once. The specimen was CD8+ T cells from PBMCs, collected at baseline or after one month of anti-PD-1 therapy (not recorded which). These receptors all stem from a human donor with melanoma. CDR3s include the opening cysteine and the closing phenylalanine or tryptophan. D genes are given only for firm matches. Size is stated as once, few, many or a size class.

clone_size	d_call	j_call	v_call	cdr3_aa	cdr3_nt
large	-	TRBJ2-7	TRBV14	CASGETYYEQYF	TGTGCCAGCGGGGAGACCTACTACGAGCAGTACTTC
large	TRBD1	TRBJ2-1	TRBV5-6	CASSFGQAYNEQFF	TGTGCCAGCAGCTTCGGACAGGCTTACAATGAGCAGTTCTTC
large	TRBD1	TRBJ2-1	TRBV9	CASSPWDRVVDEQFF	TGTGCCAGCAGCCCCTGGGACAGGGTCGTCGATGAGCAGTTCTTC
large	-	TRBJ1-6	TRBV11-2	CASSHRKVIGSPLHF	TGTGCCAGCAGCCACAGAAAAGTAATAGGATCACCCCTCCACTTT